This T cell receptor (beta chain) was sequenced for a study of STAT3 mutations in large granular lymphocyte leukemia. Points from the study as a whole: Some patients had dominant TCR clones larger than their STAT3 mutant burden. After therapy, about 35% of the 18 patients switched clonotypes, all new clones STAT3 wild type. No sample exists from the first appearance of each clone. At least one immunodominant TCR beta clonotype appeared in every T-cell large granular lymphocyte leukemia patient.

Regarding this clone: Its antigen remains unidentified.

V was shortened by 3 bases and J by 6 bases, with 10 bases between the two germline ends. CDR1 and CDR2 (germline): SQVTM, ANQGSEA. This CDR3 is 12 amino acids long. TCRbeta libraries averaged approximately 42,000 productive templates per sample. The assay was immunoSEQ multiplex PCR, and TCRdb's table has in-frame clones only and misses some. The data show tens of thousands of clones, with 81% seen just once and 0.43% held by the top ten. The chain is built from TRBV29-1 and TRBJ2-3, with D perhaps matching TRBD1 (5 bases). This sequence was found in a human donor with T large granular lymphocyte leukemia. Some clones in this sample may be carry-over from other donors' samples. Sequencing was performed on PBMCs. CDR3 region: CSVEGPRDTQYF. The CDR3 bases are TGCAGCGTTGAGGGGCCGAGGGATACGCAGTATTTT.